Presented here are 27 T cell receptor beta chains from one specimen sequenced in a study of T cells in Graves' hyperthyroidism and ophthalmopathy. Amplification of TCR beta CDR3 regions used RNA as the template. RT-PCR in the first round (using the HTBI primer set) targeted the TCR CDR3. Using its own MiXCR run on the multiplex PCR reads, TCRdb lists one record per CDR3 protein. This sample has more than 500,000 distinct CDR3 sequences, with about 16% found just once. The sequencing sample was made of blood. Every receptor here comes from a woman aged 25 to 39 with Graves' ophthalmopathy.

This chain uses TRBV10-3 with TRBJ2-1, with 7 bases matching TRBD2. CDR3 length: 13 amino acids. Germline trimming cut 11 bases from V and 1 base from J; bases unmatched to any gene: 5. In germline, CDR1 is ENHRY, CDR2 SYGVKD. CDR3 in DNA: TGTGCCGCCCGGGAGGCGTCCTACAATGAGCAGTTCTTC. It encodes CAAREASYNEQFF.

The CDR3 DNA follows: TGTGCCAGCAGGAGCGGGACAGGGGCCTACGAGCAGTACTTC. Encoded protein: CASRSGTGAYEQYF. V and J are TRBV11-3 and TRBJ2-7; 10 positions agree with TRBD1. CDR3 size: 14 residues. Per germline, CDR1 SGHNT and CDR2 YENEEA. Losses at the gene ends were 6 bases for V and 2 bases for J; bases not matched to a gene: 4.

This clonotype was detected many times. The gene calls are TRBV28 and TRBJ2-3; D is perhaps TRBD2 (6 bases). CDR1 and CDR2 from the germline V gene are MDHEN and SYDVKM. There are 13 residues in the CDR3. V was cut by 7 bases and J by 2 bases, with 10 bases left in between. The CDR3 reads CASMEGITDTQYF. CDR3 sequence (DNA): TGTGCCAGCATGGAGGGGATCACAGATACGCAGTATTTT. The full variable domain, completed using reference TRBV28 and TRBJ2-3, is DVKVTQSSRYLVKRTGEKVFLECVQDMDHENMFWYRQDPGLGLRLIYFSYDVKMKEKGDIPEGYSVSREKKERFSLILESASTNQTSMYLCASMEGITDTQYFGPGTRLTVL.

This clonotype was recorded many times. The chain carries TRBV20-1 and TRBJ2-7, with 9 bases aligning to TRBD2. J lost 7 bases, V lost 2 bases, and 12 bases had no gene match. The germline CDR1 and CDR2 sequences are DFQATT and SNEGSKA (reference sequence). The CDR3 is made up of 15 amino acids. This chain's CDR3 is CSARNWREGLDEQYF. The CDR3 bases are TGCAGTGCTAGAAATTGGCGGGAGGGCCTCGATGAGCAGTACTTC.

The chain is built from TRBV27 and TRBJ2-2, with D unresolved. The CDR3 covers 14 residues. With 4 bases removed from V and 7 bases from J, the gap between germline ends came to 13 bases. Germline V lookup: CDR1 MNHEY, CDR2 SMNVEV (reference sequence). Here the CDR3 reads CASSSYKKVGELFF. CDR3 DNA sequence: TGTGCCAGCAGTTCATACAAAAAGGTCGGGGAGCTGTTTTTT.

This clonotype was found once. The chain is built from TRBV2 and TRBJ2-2; D is undetermined. The CDR3 consists of 13 residues. CDR1 and CDR2 from the germline V gene are SNHLY and FYNNEI. Trimming removed 5 bases at V and 6 bases at J, with 10 bases between. The CDR3 here is CASSNRFPGELFF. The CDR3 nucleotides are TGTGCCAGCAGTAACAGATTCCCCGGGGAGCTGTTTTTT.

This clonotype was recorded many times. The chain links TRBV28 to TRBJ2-7; D not resolved. The CDR3 runs 14 residues. V gave up 6 bases and J gave up 2 bases, with 14 bases separating them. Germline lookup yields CDR1 MDHEN and CDR2 SYDVKM. In DNA, the CDR3 is TGTGCCAGCAGGCCGCTAGACGCCACCTACGAGCAGTACTTC. It specifies CASRPLDATYEQYF.

The chain uses TRBV14 and TRBJ2-7; TRBD2 agrees at 9 bases. This CDR3 has 16 amino acids. The germline V gene has CDR1 SGHDN and CDR2 FVKESK. The trim removed 4 bases at V and 4 bases at J, leaving 11 bases unmatched. The CDR3 region is CASSLAAASGKYEQYF. The CDR3, as DNA: TGTGCCAGCAGCCTCGCGGCGGCTAGCGGGAAGTACGAGCAGTACTTC.

This clonotype was seen at least ten times. This chain connects TRBV20-1 to TRBJ2-1; TRBD2 is a possible D gene (6 bases). This CDR3 comprises 13 residues. CDR1 is DFQATT, CDR2 SNEGSKA, per germline (reference sequence). Trimming removed 6 bases from V and 2 bases from J, with 11 bases in between. CDR3 coding DNA: TGCAGTGCCCAAGGAGGGACCTACAATGAGCAGTTCTTC. Protein sequence: CSAQGGTYNEQFF.

This clonotype appeared many times. The chain has TRBV7-2 and TRBJ2-5; weak D call: TRBD2 (6 bases). Per the germline V gene, CDR1 is SGHTA and CDR2 is FQGNSA. The germline V and J ends were trimmed by 5 bases and 3 bases, with 13 bases remaining between them. The CDR3 contains 14 residues. The DNA for the CDR3 is TGTGCCAGCAGCCCGAGCGGGCAAAAAGAGACCCAGTACTTC. It translates to CASSPSGQKETQYF.

This clonotype was seen only a few times. V usage is TRBV27 and J usage is TRBJ1-1; 8 bases are a match to TRBD1. This CDR3 region has 15 residues. V gave up 4 bases and J gave up 0 bases; unmatched junction bases: 4. The germline CDR1 and CDR2 sequences are MNHEY and SMNVEV (reference sequence). The CDR3 region has the DNA TGTGCCAGCAGTTACCGGGACAGGATGAACACTGAAGCTTTCTTT. This encodes CASSYRDRMNTEAFF.

Note on this clonotype: Just one base apart from a much larger clone, this may be a read error. The rearrangement joins TRBV3-1 to TRBJ2-7; no firm D call. From germline, CDR1 is LGHDT and CDR2 YNNKEL (reference sequence). The CDR3 is made up of 10 amino acids. Deletions cut 1 base from V and 6 bases from J, with 1 base between. CDR3 DNA: TGTGCCAGCAGCCAAGGCGAGCAGTACTTC. It codes for CASSQGEQYF.

V usage is TRBV20-1 and J usage is TRBJ2-2; 16 bases line up with TRBD2. Germline CDR1 DFQATT, CDR2 SNEGSKA (reference sequence). V gave up 5 bases and J gave up 6 bases; unmatched junction bases: 6. The CDR3 has 16 amino acids. In nucleotides, the CDR3 is TGCAGTGCTTCTGGGGGACTAGCGGGAGGGGCCGGGGAGCTGTTTTTT. Translation: CSASGGLAGGAGELFF.

This chain joins TRBV6-5 and TRBJ2-7, with D maybe TRBD2 (5 bases). Germline V gives CDR1 MNHEY, CDR2 SVGAGI. Trimming pared 0 bases from V and 2 bases from J, leaving 11 bases between. CDR3 length equals 15 residues. This CDR3 is CASSYSRAATYEQYF. The DNA for the CDR3 is TGTGCCAGCAGTTACTCGAGGGCAGCTACCTACGAGCAGTACTTC.

At least ten counts were recorded for this clonotype. V usage is TRBV20-1 and J usage is TRBJ2-1, with D hard to call. Per germline, CDR1 DFQATT and CDR2 SNEGSKA (reference sequence). V gave up 0 bases and J gave up 15 bases, with 12 bases separating them. The CDR3 runs to 11 residues. The chain's CDR3 is CSARDGPTAFF. As DNA, the CDR3 is TGCAGTGCTAGAGATGGACCGACGGCGTTCTTC.

This clonotype came up a few times. The gene calls are TRBV14 and TRBJ2-7; possibly TRBD1 or TRBD2 for D (5 bases each). The CDR3 consists of 13 residues. The germline V gene encodes CDR1 SGHDN and CDR2 FVKESK. V lost 0 bases, J lost 5 bases, and 8 bases lay in between. The CDR3 protein is CASSQDQGDEQYF. The DNA of the CDR3 is TGTGCCAGCAGCCAAGATCAGGGAGACGAGCAGTACTTC.

Ten or more counts support this clonotype. The V call is TRBV30, the J call TRBJ1-1, with D hard to call. Germline CDR1 is GTSNPN and CDR2 is SVGIG (reference sequence). This CDR3 has 12 amino acids. Trimming took off 0 bases at V and 8 bases at J, with 10 bases between the two ends. CDR3 DNA: TGTGCCTGGAGTGTACGAGCCCCCGAAGCTTTCTTT. It is translated as CAWSVRAPEAFF.

V and J are TRBV7-8 and TRBJ1-5, with D tentatively TRBD1 (5 bases). Trimming removed 5 bases at V and 9 bases at J, with 14 bases between. CDR1 is SGHVS, CDR2 FQNEAQ, per germline. The CDR3 runs to 13 residues. CDR3 protein: CASSPQMGGPQHF. CDR3 DNA: TGTGCCAGCAGCCCCCAGATGGGGGGGCCCCAGCATTTT.

This clonotype was observed a handful of times. This chain uses TRBV29-1 with TRBJ2-5, with 9 bases identical to TRBD1. The CDR3 runs 13 residues. The germline V gene encodes CDR1 SQVTM and CDR2 ANQGSEA. J gave up 5 bases and V 6 bases, and 7 bases lay outside the gene matches. CDR3 loop: CSVGGQGYETQYF. In DNA form, the CDR3 reads TGCAGCGTAGGGGGACAGGGCTACGAGACCCAGTACTTC.

The chain employs TRBV19 and TRBJ1-2, with D maybe TRBD1 (5 bases). Germline V gene data show CDR1 as LNHDA and CDR2 as SQIVND (reference sequence). There are 15 residues in the CDR3. V was pared by 4 bases and J by 3 bases, with 15 bases between. The CDR3 region is CASSRPLGGDYGYTF. In DNA, the CDR3 is TGTGCCAGTAGTAGACCCCTGGGGGGGGACTATGGCTACACCTTC.

This clonotype was picked up a small number of times. The DNA for the CDR3 is TGCGCCAGCAGCCAAGTTTTCCCCTCAGCGGGTGCCTACGAGCAGTACTTC. This encodes CASSQVFPSAGAYEQYF. The chain has TRBV4-3 and TRBJ2-7; TRBD2 might be the D (6 bases). With 1 base removed from V and 2 bases from J, the gap between germline ends came to 18 bases. The CDR3 extends over 17 amino acids. Germline assignment: CDR1 LGHNA and CDR2 YSLEER.

The chain links TRBV30 to TRBJ2-1; 11 positions agree with TRBD2. Germline CDR1 and CDR2: GTSNPN and SVGIG (reference sequence). Losses at the gene ends were 3 bases for V and 7 bases for J; bases not matched to a gene: 8. This CDR3 is built from 15 residues. The CDR3: CAWSLLAGGPNEQFF. The CDR3, as DNA: TGTGCCTGGAGCCTTCTAGCGGGAGGCCCTAATGAGCAGTTCTTC.

In this sample, this clonotype turned up many times. J is TRBJ2-2 and V is TRBV18; 7 bases are a match to TRBD1. The V and J ends lost 8 bases and 4 bases, in that order; junction bases with no gene match: 10. Germline V gene lookup returns CDR1 KGHSH and CDR2 LQKENI. The CDR3 contains 15 residues. CDR3 DNA: TGTGCCAGCAACCCTGGACAGGATGTCACCGGGGAGCTGTTTTTT. Residues: CASNPGQDVTGELFF.

About this clonotype itself: At one boundary the junction diverges from the germline segment, which might be a read error. The V call is TRBV15, the J call TRBJ2-7, with 7 bases aligning to TRBD2. The CDR3 covers 24 residues. Germline CDR1 reads LNHNV; CDR2 reads YYDKDF (reference sequence). CDR3 sequence reads: CATSRDSELAGPSGGIVSSYERYF. CDR3 nucleotide sequence: TGTGCCACCAGCAGAGATTCCGAGTTAGCGGGTCCTTCAGGAGGAATCGTAAGCTCCTACGAGCGGTACTTC.

This sequence joins TRBV3-1 and TRBJ2-6, with D unresolved. The germline gives CDR1 LGHDT, CDR2 YNNKEL (reference sequence). V gave up 1 base and J gave up 0 bases, with 10 bases separating them. The CDR3 is 17 amino acids. For the CDR3, the DNA is TGTGCCAGCAGCCAAGTTTTTTCCTCCTCTGGGGCCAACGTCCTGACTTTC. Translation gives CASSQVFSSSGANVLTF.

This clonotype was counted ten times or more. The J gene is TRBJ2-1, the V gene TRBV11-2, with D possibly being TRBD1 or TRBD2 (6 bases each). V was trimmed by 1 base and J by 4 bases, leaving 14 bases between them. Germline values: CDR1 SGHAT, CDR2 FQNNGV. The CDR3 spans 16 residues. This CDR3 reads CASSLGPGAYYNEQFF. The CDR3 DNA follows: TGTGCCAGCAGCTTAGGTCCGGGGGCGTATTACAATGAGCAGTTCTTC.

This clonotype came up once. A much larger clone lies one base from this, so it may be a read error. This sequence joins TRBV6-1 and TRBJ1-1; 11 positions match TRBD1. Losses at the gene ends were 6 bases for V and 6 bases for J; bases not matched to a gene: 12. Germline CDR1 reads MNHNS; CDR2 reads SASEGT. The CDR3 is made up of 16 amino acids. CDR3: CASSSGTGGLVSEAFF. Here the CDR3 DNA reads TGTGCCAGCAGCTCCGGGACAGGGGGTTTAGTCTCTGAAGCTTTCTTT.